The next 25 T cell receptor beta chains were all read from a single sample in a study of T cell changes during pregnancy in multiple sclerosis. Sequenced by immunoSEQ multiplex PCR; TCRdb stores in-frame clones only, minus some. The top ten clones hold about 0.85% of a sample with around 58,000 clones, 91% of them seen once. The specimen comprised peripheral blood, sampled before pregnancy. Receptor source: a female donor with multiple sclerosis, enrolled in a pregnancy study.

The chain uses TRBV7-2 and TRBJ2-4; D unresolved. The end of the DNA is better explained by TRBJ2-7, so the J call may be wrong. This CDR3 region has 13 residues. Germline CDR1 is SGHTA and CDR2 is FQGNSA. The DNA of the CDR3 is TGTGCCAGCAGCTTAATCCCGTACTCCGAGCAGTACTTC. This gives the protein CASSLIPYSEQYF.

V and J are TRBV10-3 and TRBJ2-1, with TRBD1 matching over 11 bases. V was clipped by 11 bases and J by 9 bases; unmatched bases: 12. The germline V gene has CDR1 ENHRY and CDR2 SYGVKD. The CDR3 has 14 residues. The CDR3, as DNA: TGTGCCCTAAGGACAGGGGGCACCTCGGCTGAGCAGTTCTTC. It encodes CALRTGGTSAEQFF.

The chain couples TRBV19 to TRBJ2-7, with 9 bases identical to TRBD1. Germline loops: CDR1 LNHDA, CDR2 SQIVND (reference sequence). The CDR3 extends over 15 amino acids. Unmatched junction bases numbered 10, after V lost 4 bases and J lost 6 bases. CDR3 nucleotide sequence: TGTGCCAGTAGTAGGGGGACAGGGAGGACGGGCGAGCAGTACTTC. It encodes CASSRGTGRTGEQYF. The variable domain in full, with the rest retrieved from reference TRBV19 and TRBJ2-7, is DGGITQSPKYLFRKEGQNVTLSCEQNLNHDAMYWYRQDPGQGLRLIYYSQIVNDFQKGDIAEGYSVSREKKESFPLTVTSAQKNPTAFYLCASSRGTGRTGEQYFGPGTRLTVT.

The chain links TRBV9 to TRBJ2-5, with TRBD2 matching 9 bases. The V gene end was trimmed by 4 bases and the J gene end by 4 bases; junction bases not matched to a gene: 5. The CDR3 contains 14 residues. In germline, CDR1 is SGDLS, CDR2 YYNGEE. CDR3 sequence (DNA): TGTGCCAGCAGCCCCGGGACTAGCCGAGAGACCCAGTACTTC. Its translation is CASSPGTSRETQYF.

This rearrangement joins TRBV2 to TRBJ2-2, with D tentatively TRBD2 (5 bases). With 8 bases removed from V and 3 bases from J, the gap between germline ends came to 7 bases. CDR1 and CDR2 from the germline V gene are SNHLY and FYNNEI. The CDR3 has 12 amino acids. CDR3 nucleotide sequence: TGTGCCAGCGGAGGCGACACCGGGGAGCTGTTTTTT. Protein product: CASGGDTGELFF.

The chain has TRBV19 and TRBJ1-2; D ambiguous. V lost 2 bases, J lost 6 bases, and 7 bases lay in between. Germline V gives CDR1 LNHDA, CDR2 SQIVND (reference sequence). CDR3 length equals 12 residues. This chain's CDR3 is CASSITGNGYTF. The CDR3, as DNA: TGTGCCAGTAGTATAACCGGGAATGGCTACACCTTC.

V is TRBV27 and J is TRBJ1-2, with TRBD1 as a possible D gene (6 bases). The CDR3 consists of 13 residues. From germline, CDR1 is MNHEY and CDR2 SMNVEV (reference sequence). V lost 3 bases and J lost 5, with 10 bases in between. The chain's CDR3 is CASSFQGRYGYTF. CDR3 DNA sequence: TGTGCCAGCAGTTTTCAGGGGCGGTATGGCTACACCTTC.

The sample holds one count of this clone. The chain carries TRBV15 and TRBJ1-2; D perhaps matches TRBD1 (5 bases). Deletions cut 1 base from V and 3 bases from J, with 15 bases between. Germline values: CDR1 LNHNV, CDR2 YYDKDF (reference sequence). This CDR3 region has 16 residues. The chain's CDR3 is CATSRGGEGGYYGYTF. As DNA, the CDR3 is TGTGCCACCAGCAGAGGGGGGGAGGGCGGGTACTATGGCTACACCTTC.

This clone was counted only a few times. One end of the junction does not line up with germline, which may come from a read error. The chain joins TRBV7-3 to TRBJ1-6; unclear D gene. The length of the CDR3 is 15 residues. The germline gives CDR1 SGHTA, CDR2 FQGTGA. The CDR3 loop reads CASSLTPGDKSPLHF. The CDR3 DNA reads TGTGCCAGCAGCTTAACTCCGGGAGATAAGTCACCCCTCCACTTT.

This chain links TRBV6-5 with TRBJ1-4; possible D gene TRBD1, 6 bases. This CDR3 contains 15 residues. The germline V and J ends were trimmed by 2 bases and 8 bases, with 15 bases remaining between them. Germline V CDR1 and CDR2: MNHEY, SVGAGI. CDR3 region: CASSYGGGRYEKLFF. CDR3 coding DNA: TGTGCCAGCAGTTACGGGGGGGGGCGATACGAAAAACTGTTTTTT.

The chain couples TRBV7-9 to TRBJ1-3, with D hard to call. V lost 4 bases, J lost 2 bases, and 12 bases lay in between. In germline, CDR1 is SEHNR, CDR2 FQNEAQ (reference sequence). This CDR3 has 15 residues. CDR3: CASSSPQVTGNTIYF. CDR3 nucleotide sequence: TGTGCCAGCAGCTCACCCCAGGTAACTGGAAACACCATATATTTT.

The gene calls are TRBV6-1 and TRBJ1-3; D not resolved. The CDR3 totals 17 residues. Germline CDR1 is MNHNS and CDR2 is SASEGT. The V and J ends lost 0 bases and 1 base respectively, with 13 bases between them. In nucleotides, the CDR3 is TGTGCCAGCAGTGAAGCGCATGTGTGGCAATCTGGAAACACCATATATTTT. Its protein is CASSEAHVWQSGNTIYF.

This clone occurred once. V usage is TRBV18 and J usage is TRBJ2-7; D unresolved. CDR3 length: 12 amino acids. Trimming took off 3 bases at V and 3 bases at J, with 6 bases between the two ends. Germline CDR1 is KGHSH and CDR2 is LQKENI. CDR3 protein: CASSPRGYEQYF. In DNA, the CDR3 is TGTGCCAGCTCACCTCGAGGCTACGAGCAGTACTTC.

The chain couples TRBV29-1 to TRBJ2-7; 7 nucleotides line up with TRBD1. V was clipped by 1 base and J by 6 bases; unmatched bases: 6. Germline assignment: CDR1 SQVTM and CDR2 ANQGSEA. The CDR3 has 13 residues. CDR3 sequence: CSVEARTGGEQYF. The CDR3 DNA follows: TGCAGCGTTGAAGCCCGGACAGGAGGCGAGCAGTACTTC.

The chain uses TRBV6-4 and TRBJ1-1, with a weak D call TRBD1 (6 bases). CDR1 is MRHNA and CDR2 is SNTAGT in the germline V gene. The CDR3 runs 19 residues. The ends were cut back, 2 bases at V and 6 bases at J, with 28 bases in the middle. The CDR3 DNA follows: TGTGCCAGCAGTGACCCTGGACAGCTCAGTGTTTTTGAGCTGCCTGAAGCTTTCTTT. Its translation is CASSDPGQLSVFELPEAFF.

The table lists this clone with a count of one. The J gene is TRBJ2-2, the V gene TRBV21-1; the D call TRBD2 from the table was never checked on the DNA. TRBV21-1 is designated a pseudogene. The CDR3 loop spans 17 amino acids. The CDR3 spells CASSMPGTGRGTGELFF. The CDR3 DNA reads as TGTGCCAGCAGCATGCCGGGAACGGGCCGTGGGACCGGGGAGCTGTTTTTT.

The genes are TRBV19 and TRBJ1-5; 7 bases match TRBD1. CDR3 size: 19 residues. Per the germline V gene, CDR1 is LNHDA and CDR2 is SQIVND (reference sequence). The V gene end was trimmed by 5 bases and the J gene end by 3 bases; junction bases not matched to a gene: 19. CDR3 loop: CASSFPSDQGVMNNQPQHF. The CDR3 bases are TGTGCCAGTAGTTTTCCTTCCGATCAGGGGGTAATGAACAATCAGCCCCAGCATTTT.

The chain employs TRBV9 and TRBJ2-5, with 9 bases identical to TRBD2. Germline trimming cut 3 bases from V and 4 bases from J; bases unmatched to any gene: 7. Germline lookup yields CDR1 SGDLS and CDR2 YYNGEE. The CDR3 loop spans 15 amino acids. CDR3 coding DNA: TGTGCCAGCAGCGCCCTAGCGGGGATAGGAGAGACCCAGTACTTC. Protein sequence: CASSALAGIGETQYF.

The rearrangement joins TRBV18 to TRBJ2-1; TRBD2 matches at 8 bases. The germline CDR1 and CDR2 sequences are KGHSH and LQKENI. Trimming cost V 3 bases and J 10 bases; bases outside gene matches: 11. This CDR3 is built from 15 residues. CDR3 DNA: TGTGCCAGCTCACCGATTTTAGCGGGGTTCCGGGAGCAGTTCTTC. This sequence encodes CASSPILAGFREQFF.

This chain uses TRBV9 with TRBJ2-7, with D unclear. From germline, CDR1 is SGDLS and CDR2 YYNGEE. Trimming stripped 0 bases from V and 0 bases from J, with 7 bases between. The CDR3 extends over 14 amino acids. The CDR3 DNA reads TGTGCCAGCAGCGTAGGGGCAGTCTCCTACGAGCAGTACTTC. Its protein is CASSVGAVSYEQYF.

The chain links TRBV7-2 to TRBJ1-2; the match to TRBD1 covers 9 bases. The V segment lost 1 base and the J segment 8 bases; nucleotides outside the gene matches: 5. This CDR3 region has 14 residues. CDR1 is SGHTA and CDR2 is FQGNSA in the germline V gene. CDR3 loop: CASSLGQGEGGYTF. The CDR3 DNA follows: TGTGCCAGCAGCTTAGGACAGGGGGAAGGGGGCTACACCTTC.

This chain links TRBV29-1 with TRBJ2-3, with 8 bases matching TRBD2. Per the germline V gene, CDR1 is SQVTM and CDR2 is ANQGSEA. V lost 5 bases to trimming and J lost 2 bases; unmatched junction nucleotides: 9. The CDR3 spans 15 residues. CDR3 sequence reads: CSVSRVAGITDTQYF. DNA of the CDR3: TGCAGCGTTTCGCGAGTAGCGGGGATCACAGATACGCAGTATTTT.

The V and J genes are TRBV7-2 and TRBJ2-2, with 7 positions matching TRBD2. After removal of 5 bases from V and 2 bases from J, the junction contained 8 bases not matched to a gene. Germline lookup yields CDR1 SGHTA and CDR2 FQGNSA. The CDR3 consists of 16 residues. The CDR3 sequence is CASSLGTNINTGELFF. CDR3 bases: TGTGCCAGCAGCCTCGGGACTAACATAAACACCGGGGAGCTGTTTTTT. Complete variable domain (other parts from reference TRBV7-2 and TRBJ2-2): GAGVSQSPSNKVTEKGKDVELRCDPISGHTALYWYRQSLGQGLEFLIYFQGNSAPDKSGLPSDRFSAERTGGSVSTLTIQRTQQEDSAVYLCASSLGTNINTGELFFGEGSRLTVL.

The chain couples TRBV7-2 to TRBJ2-7; 7 nucleotides line up with TRBD1. The CDR3 is made up of 14 amino acids. V was clipped by 6 bases and J by 5 bases; unmatched bases: 10. In germline, CDR1 is SGHTA, CDR2 FQGNSA. The CDR3 DNA reads TGTGCCAGCAGGTCCACCGGGACAGCTAACGAGCAGTACTTC. It specifies CASRSTGTANEQYF.

This chain joins TRBV5-1 and TRBJ2-3; TRBD2 aligns across 9 bases. With 3 bases clipped from V and 2 bases from J, the junction kept 4 bases outside the gene matches. The CDR3 contains 15 residues. In germline, CDR1 is SGHRS, CDR2 YFSETQ. CDR3 loop: CASSSAGGDTDTQYF. The CDR3 DNA reads TGCGCCAGCAGCTCCGCGGGGGGGGACACAGATACGCAGTATTTT.